This T cell receptor beta chain was recorded in a study of T cells expressing NK-cell markers. Per the germline V gene, CDR1 is GTSNPN and CDR2 is SVGIG (reference sequence). The CDR3 has 13 residues. A word on this clonotype: The antigen remains unidentified.

Whole-study results and caveats: Dominant NKG2C+ clonotypes were found to form about 1.0-7.5% of CD8+ T cells in over five donors. In several donors, dominant clonotypes made up about 25-65% of CD3+CD56-NKG2C+ cells.

Generation of TCR beta cDNA was performed by 5'RACE template switching incorporating UMIs. TCRdb reworked the 5' RACE reads into one entry per CDR3 protein, no DNA. In all, the sample yields about 260,000 distinct CDR3 sequences. The clonotype was recovered from a woman aged 18-70 years in good health. V usage is TRBV30 and J usage is TRBJ2-7. Sequencing input: blood T cells: a sorted CD56 or NKG2C T cell subset, CD4+ or CD8+ T cells, or bulk PBMC T cells (not recorded which). CDR3: CAWTGGGAYEQYF.